This TCR beta chain was found in a study of cytomegalovirus exposure and HLA in healthy donors. It was with 60 Vbeta and 13 Jbeta primers that the PCR ran. As handled by the study authors: Later reanalysis found about 80 million unique TCR beta chains, around 11 million of them shared. TCRdb's copy holds only in-frame clones and misses some; the assay was immunoSEQ multiplex PCR. D and trimming were read from the DNA, whereas the V and J calls and clone size are those reported in that table. The profile shows 110,000 to 150,000 clones, roughly a tenth of them singletons. This clone was seen a few times. Its antigen is as yet unknown. Overall study results and limits: Likely technical artifact: a cluster of highly shared sequence variants.

The source of this sequence is a male donor in good health and CMV-seronegative. Input material: PBMCs.

The CDR3 nucleotides read TGTGCCAGTAGTATAACAGATGAAACCTACGAGCAGTACTTC. Protein: CASSITDETYEQYF. The chain joins TRBV19 to TRBJ2-7; D not resolved. Trimming left V 2 bases short and J 2 bases short, with 10 bases between. This CDR3 contains 14 residues. Germline CDR1 LNHDA, CDR2 SQIVND (reference sequence).